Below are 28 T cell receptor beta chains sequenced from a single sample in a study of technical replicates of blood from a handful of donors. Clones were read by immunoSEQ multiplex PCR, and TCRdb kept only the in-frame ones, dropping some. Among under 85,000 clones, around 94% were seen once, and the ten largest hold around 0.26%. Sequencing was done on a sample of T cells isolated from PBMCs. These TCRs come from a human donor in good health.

The CDR3 nucleotides read TGTGCCAGCAGTTCTCCGGGACTAACCTACGAGCAGTACTTC. Its translation is CASSSPGLTYEQYF. This chain joins TRBV28 and TRBJ2-7; TRBD2 matches 7 bases. V trimming: 4 bases; J trimming: 2 bases; junction bases outside the gene matches: 5. Per the germline V gene, CDR1 is MDHEN and CDR2 is SYDVKM. The length of the CDR3 is 14 residues.

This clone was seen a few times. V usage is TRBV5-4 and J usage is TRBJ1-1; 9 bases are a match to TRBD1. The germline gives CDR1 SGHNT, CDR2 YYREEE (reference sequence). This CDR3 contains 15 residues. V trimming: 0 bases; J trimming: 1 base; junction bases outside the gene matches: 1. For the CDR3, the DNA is TGTGCCAGCAGCTTGGAGGGACAGGGGAACACTGAAGCTTTCTTT. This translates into CASSLEGQGNTEAFF. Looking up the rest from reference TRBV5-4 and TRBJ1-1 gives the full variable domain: ETGVTQSPTHLIKTRGQQVTLRCSSQSGHNTVSWYQQALGQGPQFIFQYYREEENGRGNFPPRFSGLQFPNYSSELNVNALELDDSALYLCASSLEGQGNTEAFFGQGTRLTVV.

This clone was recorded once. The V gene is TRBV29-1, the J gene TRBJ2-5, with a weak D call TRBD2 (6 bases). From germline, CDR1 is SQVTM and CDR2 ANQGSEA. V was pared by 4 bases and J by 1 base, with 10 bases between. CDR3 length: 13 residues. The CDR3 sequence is CSVVGGIQETQYF. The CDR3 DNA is TGCAGCGTTGTTGGGGGGATCCAAGAGACCCAGTACTTC.

DNA for the CDR3: TGTGCCGGGGACAGGGGGAACTATGGCTACACCTTC. It codes for CAGDRGNYGYTF. The chain carries TRBV30 and TRBJ1-2, with 11 bases identical to TRBD1. CDR1 and CDR2 from the germline V gene are GTSNPN and SVGIG (reference sequence). The CDR3 contains 12 residues. V shed 8 bases and J 2 bases; nucleotides not matched to a gene: 1.

CDR3 sequence: CASPSLRGVNYGYTF. DNA of the CDR3: TGTGCCAGCCCCAGCCTAAGGGGCGTTAACTATGGCTACACCTTC. The chain recombines TRBV2 with TRBJ1-2; tentative D call: TRBD1 (5 bases). CDR1 and CDR2 (germline): SNHLY, FYNNEI. CDR3 size: 15 residues. Trimming took off 8 bases at V and 1 base at J, with 17 bases between the two ends.

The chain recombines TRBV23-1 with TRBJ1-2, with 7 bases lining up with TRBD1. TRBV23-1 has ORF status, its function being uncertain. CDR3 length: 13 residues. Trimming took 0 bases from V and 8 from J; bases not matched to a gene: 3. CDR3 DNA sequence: TGCGCCAGCAGTCAATCGACAGGGAGGGGCTACACCTTC. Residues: CASSQSTGRGYTF.

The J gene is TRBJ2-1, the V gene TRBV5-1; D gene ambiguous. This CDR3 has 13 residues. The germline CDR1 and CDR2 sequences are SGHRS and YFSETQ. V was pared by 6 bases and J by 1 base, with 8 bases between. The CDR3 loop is CASIGRSYNEQFF. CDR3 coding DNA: TGCGCCAGCATCGGTCGTTCCTACAATGAGCAGTTCTTC.

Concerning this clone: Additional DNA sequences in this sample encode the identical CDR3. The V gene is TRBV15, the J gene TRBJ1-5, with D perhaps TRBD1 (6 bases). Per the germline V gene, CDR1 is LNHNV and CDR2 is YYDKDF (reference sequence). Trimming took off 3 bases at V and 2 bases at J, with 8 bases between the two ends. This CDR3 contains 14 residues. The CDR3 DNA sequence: TGTGCCACCAGCAGGGACAGAGGCAATCAGCCCCAGCATTTT. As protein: CATSRDRGNQPQHF.

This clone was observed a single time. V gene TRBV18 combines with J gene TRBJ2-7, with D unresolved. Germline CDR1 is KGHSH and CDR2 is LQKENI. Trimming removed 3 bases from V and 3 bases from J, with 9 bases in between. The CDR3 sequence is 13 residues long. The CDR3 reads CASSPRQDYEQYF. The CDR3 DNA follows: TGTGCCAGCTCACCCAGACAAGACTACGAGCAGTACTTC.

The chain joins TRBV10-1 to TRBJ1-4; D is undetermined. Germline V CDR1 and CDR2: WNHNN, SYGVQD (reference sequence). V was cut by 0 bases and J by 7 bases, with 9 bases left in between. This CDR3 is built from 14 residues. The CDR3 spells CASSESQAGEKLFF. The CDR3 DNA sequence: TGCGCCAGCAGTGAGTCCCAGGCGGGTGAAAAACTGTTTTTT.

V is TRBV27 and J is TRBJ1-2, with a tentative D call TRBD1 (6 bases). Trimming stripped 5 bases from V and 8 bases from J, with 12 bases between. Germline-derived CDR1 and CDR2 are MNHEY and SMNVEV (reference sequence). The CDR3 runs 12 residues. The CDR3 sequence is CASSTTGWGYTF. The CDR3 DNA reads TGTGCCAGCAGTACGACAGGATGGGGCTACACCTTC.

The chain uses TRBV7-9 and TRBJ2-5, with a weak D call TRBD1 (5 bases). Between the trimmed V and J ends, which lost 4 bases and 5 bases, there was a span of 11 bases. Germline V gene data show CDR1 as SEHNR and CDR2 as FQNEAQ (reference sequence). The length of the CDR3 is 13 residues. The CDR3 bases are TGTGCCAGCAGCTGGAGTGGGGCGGAGACCCAGTACTTC. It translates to CASSWSGAETQYF.

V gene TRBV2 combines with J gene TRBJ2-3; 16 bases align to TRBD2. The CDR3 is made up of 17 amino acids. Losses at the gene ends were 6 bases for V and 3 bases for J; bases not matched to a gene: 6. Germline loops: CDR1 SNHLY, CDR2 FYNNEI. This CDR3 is CASRGLAGGPGTDTQYF. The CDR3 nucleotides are TGTGCCAGCAGGGGACTAGCGGGGGGGCCGGGGACAGATACGCAGTATTTT.

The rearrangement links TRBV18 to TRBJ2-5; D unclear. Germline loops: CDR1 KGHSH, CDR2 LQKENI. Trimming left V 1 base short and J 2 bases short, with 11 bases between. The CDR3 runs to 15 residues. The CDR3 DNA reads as TGTGCCAGCTCACCACGAGGCAGCACTCAAGAGACCCAGTACTTC. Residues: CASSPRGSTQETQYF.

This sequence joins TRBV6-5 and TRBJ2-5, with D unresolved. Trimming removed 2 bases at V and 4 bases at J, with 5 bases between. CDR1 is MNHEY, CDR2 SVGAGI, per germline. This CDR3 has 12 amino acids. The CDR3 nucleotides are TGTGCCAGCAGTTACACCGGAGAGACCCAGTACTTC. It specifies CASSYTGETQYF.

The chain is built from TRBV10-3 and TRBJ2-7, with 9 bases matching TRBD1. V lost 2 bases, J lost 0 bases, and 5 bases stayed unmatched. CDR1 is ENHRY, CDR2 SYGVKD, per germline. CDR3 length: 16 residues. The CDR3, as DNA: TGTGCCATCAGTGAGAGGGGACAGGGCACCTCCTACGAGCAGTACTTC. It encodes CAISERGQGTSYEQYF.

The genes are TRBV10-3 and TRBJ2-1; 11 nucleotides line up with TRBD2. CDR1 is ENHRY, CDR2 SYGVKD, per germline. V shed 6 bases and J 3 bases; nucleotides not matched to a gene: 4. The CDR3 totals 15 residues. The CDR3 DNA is TGTGCCATCAGACCAACTAGCGGGGGCTACAATGAGCAGTTCTTC. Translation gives CAIRPTSGGYNEQFF.

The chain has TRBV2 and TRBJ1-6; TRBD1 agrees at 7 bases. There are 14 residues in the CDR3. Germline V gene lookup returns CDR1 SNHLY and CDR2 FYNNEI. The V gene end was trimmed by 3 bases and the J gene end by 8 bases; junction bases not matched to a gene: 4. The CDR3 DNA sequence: TGTGCCAGCAGTGAGACAGGGAGCGATTCACCCCTCCACTTT. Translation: CASSETGSDSPLHF.

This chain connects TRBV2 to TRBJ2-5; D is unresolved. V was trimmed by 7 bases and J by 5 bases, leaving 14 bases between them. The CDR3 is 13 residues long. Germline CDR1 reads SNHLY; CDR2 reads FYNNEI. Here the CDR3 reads CASTFGDTETQYF. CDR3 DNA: TGTGCCAGCACTTTTGGAGATACGGAGACCCAGTACTTC.

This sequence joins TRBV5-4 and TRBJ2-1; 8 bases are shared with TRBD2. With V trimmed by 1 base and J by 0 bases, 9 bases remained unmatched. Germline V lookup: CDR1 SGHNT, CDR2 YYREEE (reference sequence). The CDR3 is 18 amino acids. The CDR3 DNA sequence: TGTGCCAGCAGCTTGAGGTATAGCGGGATGTACTCCTACAATGAGCAGTTCTTC. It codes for CASSLRYSGMYSYNEQFF.

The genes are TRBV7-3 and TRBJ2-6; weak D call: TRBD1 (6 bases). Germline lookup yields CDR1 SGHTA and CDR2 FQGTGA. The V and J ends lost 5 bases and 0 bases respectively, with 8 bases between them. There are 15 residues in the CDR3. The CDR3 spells CASSQGTSGANVLTF. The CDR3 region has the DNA TGTGCCAGCAGCCAGGGGACCTCTGGGGCCAACGTCCTGACTTTC.

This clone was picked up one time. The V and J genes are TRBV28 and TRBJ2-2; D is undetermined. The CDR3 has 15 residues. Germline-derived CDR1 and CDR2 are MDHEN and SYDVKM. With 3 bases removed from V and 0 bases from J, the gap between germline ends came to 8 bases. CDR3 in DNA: TGTGCCAGCAGTTTCGCCAGGACGAACACCGGGGAGCTGTTTTTT. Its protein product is CASSFARTNTGELFF.

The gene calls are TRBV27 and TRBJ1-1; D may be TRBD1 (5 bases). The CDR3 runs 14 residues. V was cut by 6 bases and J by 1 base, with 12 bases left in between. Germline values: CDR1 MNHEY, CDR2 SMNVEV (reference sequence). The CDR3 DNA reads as TGTGCCAGCAGCCCCGGGGGAGGGAACACTGAAGCTTTCTTT. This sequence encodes CASSPGGGNTEAFF.

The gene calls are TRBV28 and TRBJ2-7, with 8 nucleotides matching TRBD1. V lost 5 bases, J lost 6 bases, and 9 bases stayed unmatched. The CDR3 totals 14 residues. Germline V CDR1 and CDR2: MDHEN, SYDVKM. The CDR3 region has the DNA TGTGCCAGCAGTCTATACCGGACAGGGCGCGAGCAGTACTTC. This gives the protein CASSLYRTGREQYF. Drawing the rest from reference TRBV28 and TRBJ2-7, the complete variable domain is DVKVTQSSRYLVKRTGEKVFLECVQDMDHENMFWYRQDPGLGLRLIYFSYDVKMKEKGDIPEGYSVSREKKERFSLILESASTNQTSMYLCASSLYRTGREQYFGPGTRLTVT.

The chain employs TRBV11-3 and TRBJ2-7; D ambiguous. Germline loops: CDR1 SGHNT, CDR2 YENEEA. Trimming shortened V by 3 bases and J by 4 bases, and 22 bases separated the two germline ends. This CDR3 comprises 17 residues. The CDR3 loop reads CASSFHTGSPSGYEQYF. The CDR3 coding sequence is TGTGCCAGCAGCTTTCACACCGGGTCCCCAAGTGGGTACGAGCAGTACTTC.

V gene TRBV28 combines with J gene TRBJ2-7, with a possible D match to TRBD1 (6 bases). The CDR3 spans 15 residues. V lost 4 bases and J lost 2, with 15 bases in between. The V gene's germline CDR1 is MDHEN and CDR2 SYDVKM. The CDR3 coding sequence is TGTGCCAGCAGTTCATCAAGGGGGAGTACCTACGAGCAGTACTTC. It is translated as CASSSSRGSTYEQYF.

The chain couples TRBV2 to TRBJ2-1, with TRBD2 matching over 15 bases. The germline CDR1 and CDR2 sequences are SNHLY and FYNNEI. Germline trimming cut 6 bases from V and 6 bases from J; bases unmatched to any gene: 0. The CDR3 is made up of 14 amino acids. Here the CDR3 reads CASRGLAGGNEQFF. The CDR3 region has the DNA TGTGCCAGCAGGGGACTAGCGGGGGGCAATGAGCAGTTCTTC.

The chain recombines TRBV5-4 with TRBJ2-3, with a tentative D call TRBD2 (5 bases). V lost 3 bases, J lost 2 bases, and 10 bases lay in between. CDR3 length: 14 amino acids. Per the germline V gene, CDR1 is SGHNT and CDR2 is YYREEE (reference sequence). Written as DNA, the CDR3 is TGTGCCAGCAGCTCGACTAAAGACACAGATACGCAGTATTTT. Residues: CASSSTKDTDTQYF. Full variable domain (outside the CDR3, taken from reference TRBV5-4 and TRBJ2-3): ETGVTQSPTHLIKTRGQQVTLRCSSQSGHNTVSWYQQALGQGPQFIFQYYREEENGRGNFPPRFSGLQFPNYSSELNVNALELDDSALYLCASSSTKDTDTQYFGPGTRLTVL.